Below, one T cell receptor beta chain is given with its context. This record comes from a study of CD8+ T cells in alopecia areata. The germline CDR1 and CDR2 sequences are LGHNA and YSLEER. The CDR3 totals 12 residues. Between the trimmed V and J ends, which lost 6 bases and 5 bases, there was a span of 10 bases. Extraction and reverse transcription of RNA yielded cDNA as the sequencing template. The data were produced by immunoSEQ multiplex PCR, yet TCRdb's version contains in-frame clones alone and is incomplete. This table has 100,000 to 150,000 clones, more than 30% appearing once. The TCR sequence derives from a human donor with alopecia areata. The specimen sequenced was CD4+ T cells sorted from blood. The rearrangement links TRBV4-3 to TRBJ2-5; no firm D call. CDR3: CASSMDRETQYF. The DNA for the CDR3 is TGCGCCAGCAGTATGGATCGGGAGACCCAGTACTTC.